The rows below give T cell receptor beta chains drawn from one sample of a study of blood T cell repertoires in COVID-19. The repertoire was sequenced with immunoSEQ multiplex PCR; TCRdb's copy has only in-frame clones and lacks some. The sample includes 180,000 or so clones, approximately 84% of them seen just once. Material: peripheral blood. The receptors originated from a man aged 40-49 years who had recovered from COVID-19. Both conserved end residues are trimmed from each CDR3. Expanded clones get a size class; other rows say once, few or many, or leave the size out.

once	TRBV4-3	TRBJ1-4	ASSQDRQGNEKLF
-	TRBV15	TRBJ2-7	ATSKDRHYEQY
-	TRBV28	TRBJ1-1	ASRHLNTEAF
-	TRBV19	TRBJ2-6	ASRPGQISGANVLT
-	TRBV27	TRBJ1-2	ASSFATNYGYT
-	TRBV14	TRBJ2-2	ASSLYTGSRGGELF
-	TRBV30	TRBJ1-6	AWSAAGTGNSPLH
-	TRBV19	TRBJ1-2	ASSVSTGTHYGYT
-	TRBV6-6	TRBJ2-2	ASSYGGRTGGELF
-	TRBV10-3	TRBJ2-1	AIRPTLADNYNEQF
-	TRBV27	TRBJ1-1	ASSPLAGAGAEAF
-	TRBV4-1	TRBJ2-7	ASSQRESYEQY
-	TRBV27	TRBJ2-1	ASSLPGTSGNEQF
few	TRBV5-4	TRBJ2-5	ASSHGDRGSETQY
-	TRBV6-5	TRBJ2-7	ASSSRGAPYEQY
-	TRBV9	TRBJ2-2	ASSPPDRASGGELF
-	TRBV2	TRBJ1-1	ASSRPSGTEAF
-	TRBV18	TRBJ1-1	ASSLQGRNTEAF
-	TRBV11-3	TRBJ2-7	ASSRQRSSYEQY
few	TRBV11-2	TRBJ2-1	ASSLAGGEQF
-	TRBV2	TRBJ1-4	ASSDGQGSANEKLF
-	TRBV30	TRBJ1-6	AWSVQGDSPLH
-	TRBV28	TRBJ2-5	ASTTTSGGETQY
-	TRBV23-1	TRBJ2-2	ASSQGGGQNTGELF
-	TRBV12-5	TRBJ2-7	ASGPPTGFYEQY
-	TRBV19	TRBJ1-2	ASRNNGYT
-	TRBV7-9	TRBJ1-1	ASNEQGMNTEAF
-	TRBV6-6	TRBJ2-4	ASSPGADIQY
few	TRBV30	TRBJ1-6	AWKTGGNSPLH
few	TRBV5-6	TRBJ1-1	ASSSQLEGAF
-	TRBV11-3	TRBJ2-5	ASSPMGLALQETQY
few	TRBV7-3	TRBJ2-1	ASRAGTSPYNEQF
-	TRBV9	TRBJ2-1	ASSVASGRNEQF
-	TRBV9	TRBJ2-1	ASSVEGKNEQF
-	TRBV28	TRBJ1-3	ASRRDRGGTIY
-	TRBV7-9	TRBJ2-7	ASDLRGYEQY
-	TRBV5-4	TRBJ2-1	ASSLWPAEGNNEQF
-	TRBV3-1/TRBV3-2	TRBJ2-1	ASSQVGVAGGPGQF
-	TRBV21-1	TRBJ1-1	ASSPGNTEAF
once	TRBV3-1/TRBV3-2	TRBJ2-2	ASSHKATGELF
-	TRBV10-1	TRBJ2-7	ASSESFADRGFGEQY
-	TRBV10-3	TRBJ2-3	ATSRGRESTDTQY
once	TRBV27	TRBJ1-5	ASSLSARLNQPQH
-	TRBV6-2/TRBV6-3	TRBJ2-5	ASSYSLAEIQETQY
-	TRBV7-9	TRBJ2-7	ASIEGS
-	TRBV6-2/TRBV6-3	TRBJ2-3	ASSFKLAYKTDTQY
-	TRBV5-8	TRBJ2-3	ASRSSRDYTDTQY